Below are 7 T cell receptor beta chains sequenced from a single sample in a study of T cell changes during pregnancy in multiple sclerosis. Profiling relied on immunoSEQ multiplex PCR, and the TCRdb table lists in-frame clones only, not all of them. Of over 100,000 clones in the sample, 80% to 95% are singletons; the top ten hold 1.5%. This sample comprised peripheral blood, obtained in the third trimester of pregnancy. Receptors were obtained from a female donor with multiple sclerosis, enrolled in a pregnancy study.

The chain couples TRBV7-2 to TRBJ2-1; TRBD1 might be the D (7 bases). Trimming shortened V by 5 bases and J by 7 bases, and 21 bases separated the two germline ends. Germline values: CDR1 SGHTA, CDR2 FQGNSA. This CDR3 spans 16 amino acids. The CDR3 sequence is CASSPRDRVGGNEQFF. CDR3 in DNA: TGTGCCAGCAGCCCCCGAGACAGGGTAGGGGGGAATGAGCAGTTCTTC.

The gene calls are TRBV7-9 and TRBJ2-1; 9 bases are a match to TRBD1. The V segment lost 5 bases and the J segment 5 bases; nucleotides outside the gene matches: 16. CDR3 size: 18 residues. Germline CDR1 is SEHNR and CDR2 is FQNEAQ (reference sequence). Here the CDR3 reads CASSLHRGQGKWDNEQFF. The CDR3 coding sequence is TGTGCCAGCAGCCTCCACCGGGGACAGGGTAAATGGGACAATGAGCAGTTCTTC.

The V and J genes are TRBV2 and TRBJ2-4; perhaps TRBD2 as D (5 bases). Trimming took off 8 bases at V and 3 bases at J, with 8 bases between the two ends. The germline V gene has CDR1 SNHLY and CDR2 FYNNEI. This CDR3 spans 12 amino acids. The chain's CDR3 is CASEGDKNIQYF. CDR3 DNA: TGTGCCAGCGAGGGAGACAAAAACATTCAGTACTTC.

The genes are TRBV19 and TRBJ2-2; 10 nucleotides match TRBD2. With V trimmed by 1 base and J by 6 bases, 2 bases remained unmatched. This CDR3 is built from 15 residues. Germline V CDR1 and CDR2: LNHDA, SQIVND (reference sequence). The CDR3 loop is CASSIASGGAGELFF. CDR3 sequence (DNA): TGTGCCAGTAGTATAGCCAGCGGGGGGGCCGGGGAGCTGTTTTTT.

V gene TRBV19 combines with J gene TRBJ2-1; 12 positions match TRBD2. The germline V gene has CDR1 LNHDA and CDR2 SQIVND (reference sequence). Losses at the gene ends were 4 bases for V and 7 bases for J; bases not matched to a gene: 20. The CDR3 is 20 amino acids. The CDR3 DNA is TGTGCCAGTAGTACCATTACTAGCGGGAGGTTTTATGTGGCGGAAAATGAGCAGTTCTTC. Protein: CASSTITSGRFYVAENEQFF.

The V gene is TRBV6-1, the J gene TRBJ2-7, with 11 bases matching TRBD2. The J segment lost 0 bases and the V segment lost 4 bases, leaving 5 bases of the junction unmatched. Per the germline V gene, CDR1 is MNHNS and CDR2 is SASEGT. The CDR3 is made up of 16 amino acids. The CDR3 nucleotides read TGTGCCAGCAGTGCCACTGGACTAGCGGGCTCCTACGAGCAGTACTTC. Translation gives CASSATGLAGSYEQYF.

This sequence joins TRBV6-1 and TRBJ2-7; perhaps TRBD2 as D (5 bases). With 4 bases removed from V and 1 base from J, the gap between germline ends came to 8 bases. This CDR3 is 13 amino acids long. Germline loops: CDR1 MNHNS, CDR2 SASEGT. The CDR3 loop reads CASSVERSYEQYF. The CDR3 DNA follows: TGTGCCAGCAGTGTAGAGCGGTCCTACGAGCAGTACTTC.